These 23 T cell receptor beta chains came from one sample sequenced in a study of blood T cell repertoires in COVID-19. Some clones are missing from TCRdb's copy, which holds only in-frame ones; the method was immunoSEQ multiplex PCR. The repertoire holds about 150,000 clones, with 85% as singletons. Sequencing was performed on PBMCs or T cells enriched from blood (not recorded which). The origin of the receptors is a woman between 35 and 50 years old who had recovered from COVID-19.

This chain uses TRBV4-2 with TRBJ2-2; D uncertain. With 2 bases removed from V and 6 bases from J, the gap between germline ends came to 16 bases. The germline gives CDR1 LGHNA, CDR2 YNFKEQ. This CDR3 is built from 16 residues. CDR3 nucleotides: TGTGCCAGCAGCCAACCTGATCCGACGGGTCCCGGGGAGCTGTTTTTT. Its translation: CASSQPDPTGPGELFF.

This clone was recorded a few times. The chain recombines TRBV4-1 with TRBJ2-3; 10 bases map to TRBD2. Looked up from germline, CDR1 is MGHRA and CDR2 is YSYEKL. The CDR3 length is 17 residues. After removal of 0 bases from V and 8 bases from J, the junction contained 11 bases not matched to a gene. The DNA for the CDR3 is TGCGCCAGCAGCCAAGATCCAGCGGGGGGGGTAGCGCCTACGCAGTATTTT. It is translated as CASSQDPAGGVAPTQYF.

This rearrangement joins TRBV5-6 to TRBJ2-7, with a weak D call TRBD2 (6 bases). Trimming stripped 4 bases from V and 7 bases from J, with 15 bases between. Germline V gene sequence: CDR1 SGHDT, CDR2 YYEEEE. The CDR3 loop spans 13 amino acids. CDR3 in amino acids: CASSLGLVREQYF. CDR3 coding DNA: TGTGCCAGCAGCCTGGGACTGGTACGTGAGCAGTACTTC.

The gene calls are TRBV3-1 (or the pseudogene TRBV3-2) and TRBJ1-6, with no clear D. V shed 3 bases and J shed 5 bases, with 8 bases lying between them. The CDR3 runs to 14 residues. From germline, CDR1 is LGHDT and CDR2 YNNKEL (reference sequence). The CDR3 sequence: CASSHGQDNSPLHF. The CDR3 coding sequence is TGTGCCAGCAGCCATGGGCAAGATAATTCACCCCTCCACTTT.

J is TRBJ2-3 and V is TRBV5-1, with D possibly TRBD2 on 5 matching bases. CDR3 size: 14 residues. The germline CDR1 and CDR2 sequences are SGHRS and YFSETQ. Between the trimmed V and J ends, which lost 1 base and 4 bases, there was a span of 10 bases. CDR3 residues: CASSLYGGADTQYF. CDR3 bases: TGCGCCAGCAGCTTGTACGGAGGCGCAGATACGCAGTATTTT.

The sample holds a few counts of this clone. The chain joins TRBV5-8 to TRBJ1-2, with 11 bases that match TRBD1. Germline V CDR1 and CDR2: SGHTS, YDEGEE. The CDR3 extends over 15 amino acids. V shed 4 bases, J shed 3 bases, and the junction held 5 bases outside the gene matches. This chain's CDR3 is CASSQGTGGDYGYTF. As DNA, the CDR3 is TGTGCCAGCAGCCAGGGGACAGGGGGTGACTATGGCTACACCTTC.

This clone has only one observation. The chain joins TRBV19 to TRBJ2-2, with 8 bases aligning to TRBD2. V lost 8 bases and J lost 4; bases outside the gene matches: 6. The CDR3 covers 14 residues. Per the germline V gene, CDR1 is LNHDA and CDR2 is SQIVND (reference sequence). DNA for the CDR3: TGTGCCAGTGAGGCGGGGGGCCTCACCGGGGAGCTGTTTTTT. The encoded protein is CASEAGGLTGELFF. The full variable domain, with the rest looked up from reference TRBV19 and TRBJ2-2, is DGGITQSPKYLFRKEGQNVTLSCEQNLNHDAMYWYRQDPGQGLRLIYYSQIVNDFQKGDIAEGYSVSREKKESFPLTVTSAQKNPTAFYLCASEAGGLTGELFFGEGSRLTVL.

The genes are TRBV15 and TRBJ2-3; D gene uncertain. V gave up 6 bases and J gave up 7 bases, with 8 bases separating them. This CDR3 region has 11 residues. Looked up from germline, CDR1 is LNHNV and CDR2 is YYDKDF (reference sequence). CDR3 coding DNA: TGTGCCACCAGTCGCGAACATACGCAGTATTTT. This encodes CATSREHTQYF.

The CDR3 reads CAWNMGLVASTQYF. The CDR3 DNA sequence: TGTGCCTGGAATATGGGACTAGTTGCCTCTACGCAGTATTTT. The chain couples TRBV30 to TRBJ2-3, with 8 bases identical to TRBD2. V shed 4 bases, J shed 8 bases, and the junction held 11 bases outside the gene matches. CDR3 length: 14 residues. CDR1 and CDR2 from the germline V gene are GTSNPN and SVGIG (reference sequence).

In nucleotides, the CDR3 is TGTGCCAGCAGCCCCACGGACAGGTACGAGCAGTACTTC. The encoded protein is CASSPTDRYEQYF. This chain connects TRBV3-1 (or the pseudogene TRBV3-2) to TRBJ2-7, with 7 bases that match TRBD1. The CDR3 covers 13 residues. Trimming at V came to 4 bases and at J to 4 bases, leaving 4 bases not matched to a gene. Germline V gene data show CDR1 as LGHDT and CDR2 as YNNKEL (reference sequence).

The chain has TRBV4-2 and TRBJ1-5; D is uncertain. The CDR3 consists of 14 residues. From germline, CDR1 is LGHNA and CDR2 YNFKEQ. Trimming took off 0 bases at V and 11 bases at J, with 14 bases between the two ends. CDR3 nucleotides: TGTGCCAGCAGCCAAGATCGTGCCATCGAGTCCCAGCATTTT. Its protein product is CASSQDRAIESQHF.

This clone turned up a few times. The rearrangement uses TRBV19 and TRBJ1-3, with 7 nucleotides matching TRBD1. This CDR3 has 16 residues. The V and J ends lost 3 bases and 4 bases, in that order; junction bases with no gene match: 9. Germline CDR1 LNHDA, CDR2 SQIVND (reference sequence). The CDR3 DNA reads TGTGCCAGTAGTATTAAGACAGGGAGCACCGGAAACACCATATATTTT. This encodes CASSIKTGSTGNTIYF.

The chain joins TRBV5-5 to TRBJ2-7; TRBD2 matches at 11 bases. The CDR3 sequence is 15 residues long. V dropped 2 bases and J dropped 0; count of bases not matched to a gene: 1. The germline V gene encodes CDR1 SGHKS and CDR2 YYEKEE (reference sequence). CDR3 residues: CASSFGLAGSYEQYF. In DNA, the CDR3 is TGTGCCAGCAGCTTCGGACTAGCGGGCTCCTACGAGCAGTACTTC.

To note about this clone: At one of its ends the junction is not consistent with the germline gene, which may arise from a read error. The V call is TRBV11-2, the J call TRBJ2-1, with a possible D match to TRBD2 (6 bases). This CDR3 is 14 amino acids long. Germline assignment: CDR1 SGHAT and CDR2 FQNNGV. The CDR3 nucleotides are TGTGCCAGCAGCGAGGGACTCTCCTCCAATGAGCAGTTCTTC. Translated, it gives CASSEGLSSNEQFF. The full variable domain, rest sourced from reference TRBV11-2 and TRBJ2-1, is EAGVAQSPRYKIIEKRQSVAFWCNPISGHATLYWYQQILGQGPKLLIQFQNNGVVDDSQLPKDRFSAERLKGVDSTLKIQPAKLEDSAVYLCASSEGLSSNEQFFGPGTRLTVL.

The chain couples TRBV7-3 to TRBJ2-2; 8 positions agree with TRBD2. Germline CDR1 reads SGHTA; CDR2 reads FQGTGA. J was trimmed by 4 bases and V by 3 bases; bases with no gene match: 4. The CDR3 is made up of 15 amino acids. The CDR3 nucleotides are TGTGCCAGCAGCTTCGGACTAGCCCGCACCGGGGAGCTGTTTTTT. As protein: CASSFGLARTGELFF.

This clone was observed a handful of times. The chain combines TRBV2 with TRBJ1-2; D gene unclear. Germline CDR1 is SNHLY and CDR2 is FYNNEI. CDR3 size: 14 residues. The ends were cut back, 0 bases at V and 4 bases at J, with 9 bases in the middle. CDR3 protein: CASSEALLGYGYTF. The DNA of the CDR3 is TGTGCCAGCAGTGAAGCCCTCCTCGGCTATGGCTACACCTTC.

The chain is built from TRBV10-3 and TRBJ2-7; tentatively, D is TRBD1 (7 bases). The CDR3 has 12 amino acids. Trimming removed 8 bases at V and 4 bases at J, with 12 bases between. Per the germline V gene, CDR1 is ENHRY and CDR2 is SYGVKD. CDR3 sequence: CAIAGQQYEQYF. In DNA, the CDR3 is TGTGCCATCGCGGGACAGCAGTACGAGCAGTACTTC.

The J gene is TRBJ1-1, the V gene TRBV3-1 (or the pseudogene TRBV3-2); no definite D call. The CDR3 length is 14 residues. V lost 3 bases and J lost 4, with 12 bases in between. From germline, CDR1 is LGHDT and CDR2 YNNKEL (reference sequence). In DNA form, the CDR3 reads TGTGCCAGCAGCCAGGCTTCTCGGGGCACTGAAGCTTTCTTT. Encoded protein: CASSQASRGTEAFF.

The J gene is TRBJ1-3, the V gene TRBV7-2; 11 nucleotides align to TRBD1. This CDR3 has 17 amino acids. J lost 0 bases, V lost 5 bases, and 6 bases had no gene match. Germline V gene sequence: CDR1 SGHTA, CDR2 FQGNSA. CDR3 in amino acids: CASSPGQGAISGNTIYF. The CDR3 DNA follows: TGTGCCAGCAGCCCAGGACAGGGGGCGATCTCTGGAAACACCATATATTTT.

The chain combines TRBV6-5 with TRBJ1-5, with D hard to call. With 4 bases removed from V and 2 bases from J, the gap between germline ends came to 12 bases. The CDR3 runs to 15 residues. The V gene's germline CDR1 is MNHEY and CDR2 SVGAGI. In DNA, the CDR3 is TGTGCCAGCAGTTTCCGGGTCGCGGGCAATCAGCCCCAGCATTTT. Amino acids: CASSFRVAGNQPQHF.

This chain joins TRBV19 and TRBJ1-5, with TRBD1 matching over 10 bases. V dropped 4 bases and J dropped 6; count of bases not matched to a gene: 3. This CDR3 comprises 14 residues. CDR1 and CDR2 (germline): LNHDA, SQIVND (reference sequence). The CDR3 spells CASSKGQGGQPQHF. Written as DNA, the CDR3 is TGTGCCAGTAGTAAAGGACAGGGGGGTCAGCCCCAGCATTTT.

The CDR3 nucleotides read TGCGCCAGCAGCCTAAGACCGGGACTAGACAACACCGGGGAGCTGTTTTTT. It codes for CASSLRPGLDNTGELFF. V usage is TRBV4-1 and J usage is TRBJ2-2, with TRBD2 matching over 8 bases. The CDR3 covers 17 residues. Germline V gene lookup returns CDR1 MGHRA and CDR2 YSYEKL. V trimming: 4 bases; J trimming: 2 bases; junction bases outside the gene matches: 9.

The DNA of the CDR3 is TGTGCCAAGGGGGGGGCGGCAGGCCTCATGTTCGAGCAGTACTTC. This sequence encodes CAKGGAAGLMFEQYF. The genes are TRBV10-3 and TRBJ2-7; D is possibly TRBD2 (7 bases). Trimming removed 10 bases at V and 6 bases at J, with 25 bases between. The length of the CDR3 is 15 residues. Germline V lookup: CDR1 ENHRY, CDR2 SYGVKD.